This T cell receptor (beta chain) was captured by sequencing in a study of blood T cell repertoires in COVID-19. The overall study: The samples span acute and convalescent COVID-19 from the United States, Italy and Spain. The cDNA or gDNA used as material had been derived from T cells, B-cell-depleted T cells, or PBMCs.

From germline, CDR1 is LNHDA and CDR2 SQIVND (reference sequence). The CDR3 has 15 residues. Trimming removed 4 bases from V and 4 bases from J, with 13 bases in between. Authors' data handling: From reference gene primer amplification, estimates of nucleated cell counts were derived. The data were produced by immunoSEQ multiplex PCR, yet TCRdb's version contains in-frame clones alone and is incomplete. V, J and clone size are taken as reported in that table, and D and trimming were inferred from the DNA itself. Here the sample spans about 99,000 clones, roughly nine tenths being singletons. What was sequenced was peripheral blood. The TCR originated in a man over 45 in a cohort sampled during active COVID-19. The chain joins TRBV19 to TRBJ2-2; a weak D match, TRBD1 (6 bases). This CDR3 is CASSNGGAGTGELFF. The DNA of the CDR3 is TGTGCCAGTAGTAATGGGGGCGCAGGCACCGGGGAGCTGTTTTTT.